One sample yielded the 8 T cell receptor beta chains listed below, sequenced in a study of response to subunit inactivated influenza vaccine. One entry per CDR3 protein, called by TCRdb with MiXCR from the RT-PCR reads. The data contain hundreds of thousands of distinct CDR3 sequences, 7.6% of them singletons. The material was PBMCs from blood, obtained around 25 months after vaccination. All receptors come from a man aged 50-75 years who received an inactivated influenza vaccine.

This clonotype was recorded a few times. CDR3 in amino acids: CSARDTGRVNQPQHF. Here the CDR3 DNA reads TGCAGTGCTAGAGATACAGGGCGCGTCAATCAGCCCCAGCATTTT. This rearrangement joins TRBV20-1 to TRBJ1-5; the D gene is possibly TRBD1 (6 bases). The V gene lost 0 bases and the J gene lost 3 bases, with 12 bases spanning the gap. This CDR3 spans 15 amino acids. From germline, CDR1 is DFQATT and CDR2 SNEGSKA (reference sequence).

This clonotype occurred a few times. The DNA of the CDR3 is TGTGCCAGCAAGCTTAGCGGACCGAACACCGGGGAGCTGTTTTTT. This gives the protein CASKLSGPNTGELFF. The chain couples TRBV12-3 or TRBV12-4 to TRBJ2-2, with D perhaps TRBD2 (6 bases). The CDR3 covers 15 residues. Deletions cut 7 bases from V and 0 bases from J, with 12 bases between.

There are a few counts of this clonotype. The rearrangement links TRBV5-1 to TRBJ2-1, with D uncertain. The CDR3 runs to 12 residues. Looked up from germline, CDR1 is SGHRS and CDR2 is YFSETQ. The V end lost 1 base, the J end lost 5 bases, and 4 bases lay between the germline ends. The CDR3, as DNA: TGCGCCAGCAGCTTGTCGAACAATGAGCAGTTCTTC. Its protein is CASSLSNNEQFF.

This clonotype was picked up a small number of times. This chain connects TRBV5-1 to TRBJ2-7; the match to TRBD2 covers 8 bases. CDR1 is SGHRS and CDR2 is YFSETQ in the germline V gene. Germline trimming cut 0 bases from V and 0 bases from J; bases unmatched to any gene: 8. This CDR3 region has 17 residues. As DNA, the CDR3 is TGCGCCAGCAGCTTGGGACTAGCGTCTATCAGCTCCTACGAGCAGTACTTC. This encodes CASSLGLASISSYEQYF.

J is TRBJ2-3 and V is TRBV27; 9 bases are a match to TRBD2. CDR1 is MNHEY, CDR2 SMNVEV, per germline (reference sequence). With V trimmed by 4 bases and J by 5 bases, 10 bases remained unmatched. The CDR3 spans 16 residues. The CDR3 DNA follows: TGTGCCAGCAGTTACGACGGCGGGAGGGCTGGAGATACGCAGTATTTT. It translates to CASSYDGGRAGDTQYF.

This clonotype occurred a few times. The chain combines TRBV20-1 with TRBJ2-7; tentative D call: TRBD2 (5 bases). In germline, CDR1 is DFQATT, CDR2 SNEGSKA (reference sequence). The V gene lost 0 bases and the J gene lost 3 bases, with 15 bases spanning the gap. The CDR3 runs to 15 residues. The CDR3 protein is CSARDRKRSLYEQYF. CDR3 coding DNA: TGCAGTGCTAGAGATCGCAAGCGGAGCCTCTACGAGCAGTACTTC.

This chain uses TRBV20-1 with TRBJ1-5; D is unclear. The CDR3 is 14 residues long. The germline V and J ends were trimmed by 3 bases and 0 bases, with 9 bases remaining between them. CDR1 and CDR2 (germline): DFQATT, SNEGSKA (reference sequence). The CDR3 spells CSASSTPSNQPQHF. The CDR3 DNA sequence: TGCAGTGCTAGCTCCACGCCTAGCAATCAGCCCCAGCATTTT.

The rearrangement joins TRBV28 to TRBJ2-1; no reliable D call. The CDR3 sequence is 12 residues long. V lost 5 bases and J lost 8, with 10 bases in between. Germline-derived CDR1 and CDR2 are MDHEN and SYDVKM. CDR3 sequence reads: CASSPRSYEQFF. The CDR3, as DNA: TGTGCCAGCAGTCCGCGATCGTATGAGCAGTTCTTC.